One sample yielded the 29 T cell receptor beta chains listed below, sequenced in a study of T cells in Graves' hyperthyroidism and ophthalmopathy. Amplification yielded TCR beta CDR3 regions, with RNA transcripts as the source. During a first-round RT-PCR of the TCR CDR3, the HTBI primer set was used. TCRdb ran MiXCR on the multiplex PCR reads and lists one entry per CDR3 protein. The sample holds about 640,000 distinct CDR3 sequences, less than 25% seen once. The sample comprised blood. The receptors here all came from a man aged 25-40 years with Graves' ophthalmopathy.

This clonotype was found many times. J is TRBJ2-7 and V is TRBV11-2; a weak D match, TRBD2 (6 bases). CDR1 and CDR2 from the germline V gene are SGHAT and FQNNGV. Trimming took off 0 bases at V and 6 bases at J, with 12 bases between the two ends. There are 14 residues in the CDR3. CDR3 DNA sequence: TGTGCCAGCAGCTTAGATCGGACTACTGGCGAGCAGTACTTC. Its translation is CASSLDRTTGEQYF.

This chain connects TRBV7-2 to TRBJ2-2, with D uncertain. The germline gives CDR1 SGHTA, CDR2 FQGNSA. The V gene lost 5 bases and the J gene lost 1 base, with 14 bases spanning the gap. This CDR3 spans 16 amino acids. CDR3 protein: CASSPDGWGNTGELFF. The CDR3 DNA is TGTGCCAGCAGCCCCGACGGGTGGGGGAACACCGGGGAGCTGTTTTTT.

The V gene is TRBV27, the J gene TRBJ2-5; 7 nucleotides line up with TRBD1. CDR3 length: 14 amino acids. V was pared by 5 bases and J by 7 bases, with 10 bases of the junction left unmatched. Germline lookup yields CDR1 MNHEY and CDR2 SMNVEV (reference sequence). Written as DNA, the CDR3 is TGTGCCAGCAGTGCGACGACAGGGCGAGGGACCCAGTACTTC. Protein product: CASSATTGRGTQYF.

The table lists this clonotype with a count of one. This sequence joins TRBV7-3 and TRBJ2-3, with no clear D. Germline V gene sequence: CDR1 SGHTA, CDR2 FQGTGA. V lost 8 bases, J lost 1 base, and 7 bases lay in between. The CDR3 runs to 12 residues. The CDR3 reads CASGLGTDTQYF. CDR3 bases: TGTGCCAGCGGCCTAGGCACAGATACGCAGTATTTT.

The chain is built from TRBV3-1 and TRBJ2-3, with 12 bases lining up with TRBD2. The V gene's germline CDR1 is LGHDT and CDR2 YNNKEL (reference sequence). This CDR3 is 16 amino acids long. V was clipped by 0 bases and J by 4 bases; unmatched bases: 2. As DNA, the CDR3 is TGTGCCAGCAGCCAAGATCTAGCGGGAGGGTCAGATACGCAGTATTTT. Its protein product is CASSQDLAGGSDTQYF.

The chain is built from TRBV30 and TRBJ1-2, with no clear D. Looked up from germline, CDR1 is GTSNPN and CDR2 is SVGIG (reference sequence). This CDR3 has 10 residues. V lost 5 bases to trimming and J lost 5 bases, with 6 bases between them. The CDR3 reads CAWGNYGYTF. DNA for the CDR3: TGTGCCTGGGGAAATTATGGCTACACCTTC.

This clonotype was found a few times. The CDR3 DNA sequence: TGTGCCTGGACATTGCCCGGAGGCGAGCAGTACTTC. The encoded protein is CAWTLPGGEQYF. The V and J genes are TRBV30 and TRBJ2-7, with D maybe TRBD2 (5 bases). Germline V gene lookup returns CDR1 GTSNPN and CDR2 SVGIG (reference sequence). The CDR3 length is 12 residues. Trimming took off 4 bases at V and 6 bases at J, with 13 bases between the two ends.

The chain recombines TRBV7-9 with TRBJ2-1; 9 nucleotides agree with TRBD2. V shed 5 bases and J 5 bases; nucleotides not matched to a gene: 7. CDR1 and CDR2 (germline): SEHNR, FQNEAQ (reference sequence). CDR3 length equals 15 residues. DNA for the CDR3: TGTGCCAGCAGCCAGGGGACTAGCTCTAACAATGAGCAGTTCTTC. Translated, it gives CASSQGTSSNNEQFF. Complete variable domain (other parts from reference TRBV7-9 and TRBJ2-1): DTGVSQNPRHKITKRGQNVTFRCDPISEHNRLYWYRQTLGQGPEFLTYFQNEAQLEKSRLLSDRFSAERPKGSFSTLEIQRTEQGDSAMYLCASSQGTSSNNEQFFGPGTRLTVL.

V and J are TRBV9 and TRBJ2-1; no clear D gene. This CDR3 has 15 amino acids. Trimming removed 7 bases from V and 0 bases from J, with 14 bases in between. Germline lookup yields CDR1 SGDLS and CDR2 YYNGEE. The CDR3 nucleotides are TGTGCCAGCCCCCCGGTGGAATTCTCCTACAATGAGCAGTTCTTC. Translation: CASPPVEFSYNEQFF.

This clonotype was observed a few times. V is TRBV20-1 and J is TRBJ2-3; D ambiguous. The CDR3 consists of 13 residues. Trimming stripped 4 bases from V and 1 base from J, with 9 bases between. Germline lookup yields CDR1 DFQATT and CDR2 SNEGSKA (reference sequence). CDR3 protein: CSANSPGTDTQYF. The CDR3 coding sequence is TGCAGTGCTAACAGCCCTGGCACAGATACGCAGTATTTT.

The chain couples TRBV3-1 to TRBJ1-3; no clear D gene. CDR3 length: 15 amino acids. Deletions cut 0 bases from V and 2 bases from J, with 8 bases between. Germline V CDR1 and CDR2: LGHDT, YNNKEL (reference sequence). The CDR3 DNA follows: TGTGCCAGCAGCCAAGATCAGTCAGCTGGAAACACCATATATTTT. It is translated as CASSQDQSAGNTIYF.

V is TRBV19 and J is TRBJ1-5; 12 bases agree with TRBD1. The J segment lost 3 bases and the V segment lost 11 bases, leaving 5 bases of the junction unmatched. CDR3 length equals 14 residues. Per germline, CDR1 LNHDA and CDR2 SQIVND (reference sequence). CDR3 protein: CAARGQGANQPQHF. In DNA, the CDR3 is TGTGCCGCGAGGGGACAGGGGGCCAATCAGCCCCAGCATTTT.

This clonotype was seen only once. A read error may be the cause here, since a much bigger clone is one base away. This chain's CDR3 is CASSLVSKCEQYF. The CDR3 DNA is TGTGCCAGCAGTTTAGTTTCGAAGTGCGAGCAGTACTTC. V is TRBV28 and J is TRBJ2-7; D ambiguous. The CDR3 extends over 13 amino acids. The V end lost 2 bases, the J end lost 6 bases, and 11 bases lay between the germline ends. Germline V gives CDR1 MDHEN, CDR2 SYDVKM.

This clonotype was detected ten times or more. The chain employs TRBV7-9 and TRBJ2-1, with 13 positions matching TRBD2. The CDR3 length is 19 residues. Per the germline V gene, CDR1 is SEHNR and CDR2 is FQNEAQ (reference sequence). V was pared by 2 bases and J by 8 bases, with 15 bases of the junction left unmatched. CDR3 protein: CASSLPGTSGTLRKDEQFF. The DNA of the CDR3 is TGTGCCAGCAGCTTACCCGGGACTAGCGGGACCTTAAGGAAGGATGAGCAGTTCTTC.

The CDR3 here is CASSIGARGRSDAGTQYF. CDR3 sequence (DNA): TGTGCCAGTAGTATAGGTGCCAGGGGGCGGTCCGACGCGGGGACCCAGTACTTC. The V and J genes are TRBV19 and TRBJ2-5, with 8 bases aligning to TRBD1. Germline lookup yields CDR1 LNHDA and CDR2 SQIVND (reference sequence). The CDR3 is made up of 18 amino acids. V shed 1 base and J 7 bases; nucleotides not matched to a gene: 17.

Turning to this clonotype: An end of the junction does not agree with germline; a read error may underlie this. The J gene is TRBJ2-7, the V gene TRBV4-3, with no clear D. The CDR3 totals 15 residues. Germline CDR1 is LGHNA and CDR2 is YSLEER. The CDR3 sequence: CANSQEAVSSYEQYF. CDR3 bases: TGCGCCAACAGCCAAGAGGCCGTAAGCTCCTACGAGCAGTACTTC.

This chain connects TRBV29-1 to TRBJ1-1; 8 bases line up with TRBD1. CDR3 length: 14 residues. The J segment lost 5 bases and the V segment lost 4 bases, leaving 9 bases of the junction unmatched. Germline assignment: CDR1 SQVTM and CDR2 ANQGSEA. The CDR3: CSVVRQGAWTEAFF. The CDR3 region has the DNA TGCAGCGTTGTAAGGCAGGGGGCGTGGACTGAAGCTTTCTTT.

This clonotype was seen many times. J is TRBJ1-1 and V is TRBV2; TRBD1 is a possible D gene (5 bases). CDR3 length: 14 amino acids. V was cut by 2 bases and J by 1 base, with 8 bases left in between. Germline V gene sequence: CDR1 SNHLY, CDR2 FYNNEI. The CDR3 DNA reads TGTGCCAGCAGTGAACGCCAGGGGAACACTGAAGCTTTCTTT. Residues: CASSERQGNTEAFF.

This clonotype appeared many times. The CDR3 protein is CASSPWPSQETQYF. In nucleotides, the CDR3 is TGTGCCAGCTCACCCTGGCCGTCCCAGGAGACCCAGTACTTC. The rearrangement links TRBV18 to TRBJ2-5; no clear D gene. Germline CDR1 is KGHSH and CDR2 is LQKENI. The CDR3 contains 14 residues. Trimming removed 3 bases at V and 5 bases at J, with 13 bases between.

This clonotype was observed a few times. The chain links TRBV7-2 to TRBJ1-5, with TRBD1 as a possible D gene (6 bases). V was shortened by 2 bases and J by 2 bases, with 10 bases between the two germline ends. The CDR3 contains 15 residues. CDR1 is SGHTA and CDR2 is FQGNSA in the germline V gene. CDR3 protein: CASSLFAGGNQPQHF. The CDR3 nucleotides read TGTGCCAGCAGCTTATTTGCAGGGGGCAATCAGCCCCAGCATTTT.

This clonotype was detected only a few times. CDR3 amino acids: CASSEIRAGNQETQYF. The DNA of the CDR3 is TGTGCCAGCAGTGAAATCCGGGCAGGGAACCAAGAGACCCAGTACTTC. J is TRBJ2-5 and V is TRBV6-1; D might be TRBD1 (5 bases). Germline CDR1 and CDR2: MNHNS and SASEGT. V lost 2 bases and J 0 bases, leaving 13 bases between the germline ends. The CDR3 totals 16 residues.

V and J are TRBV7-2 and TRBJ2-3; 13 bases agree with TRBD2. The germline V gene encodes CDR1 SGHTA and CDR2 FQGNSA. The CDR3 sequence is 17 residues long. Trimming took 6 bases from V and 2 from J; bases not matched to a gene: 8. Here the CDR3 reads CASRTGLAGPITDTQYF. Here the CDR3 DNA reads TGTGCCAGCAGAACGGGACTAGCGGGACCCATCACAGATACGCAGTATTTT.

This clonotype has at least ten counts. The gene calls are TRBV12-3 or TRBV12-4 and TRBJ2-7, with 11 bases matching TRBD2. The CDR3 runs 14 residues. Trimming cost V 5 bases and J 3 bases; bases outside gene matches: 3. In nucleotides, the CDR3 is TGTGCCAGCAGTATCACTAGCGGGAGCTACGAGCAGTACTTC. This encodes CASSITSGSYEQYF.

This clonotype was seen only a few times. This chain uses TRBV9 with TRBJ1-5, with 10 bases lining up with TRBD1. The V gene end was trimmed by 1 base and the J gene end by 4 bases; junction bases not matched to a gene: 2. This CDR3 comprises 15 residues. CDR1 is SGDLS, CDR2 YYNGEE, per germline. CDR3 in amino acids: CASSVSGQGNQPQHF. Here the CDR3 DNA reads TGTGCCAGCAGCGTATCGGGACAGGGGAATCAGCCCCAGCATTTT.

The V gene is TRBV27, the J gene TRBJ2-3; 7 bases line up with TRBD1. The CDR3 sequence is 15 residues long. The germline V gene has CDR1 MNHEY and CDR2 SMNVEV (reference sequence). Losses at the gene ends were 6 bases for V and 2 bases for J; bases not matched to a gene: 8. CDR3 in amino acids: CASRYPGQFTDTQYF. The CDR3 bases are TGTGCCAGCAGATACCCGGGACAGTTCACAGATACGCAGTATTTT.

This chain connects TRBV20-1 to TRBJ2-3, with TRBD2 as a possible D gene (5 bases). V was clipped by 0 bases and J by 5 bases, with 15 bases between them. Germline values: CDR1 DFQATT, CDR2 SNEGSKA (reference sequence). The CDR3 sequence is 15 residues long. DNA of the CDR3: TGCAGTGCTAGAGAAGTACGGAGGATCTTAGATACGCAGTATTTT. Its translation is CSAREVRRILDTQYF.

This clonotype was recorded at least ten times. The chain recombines TRBV11-2 with TRBJ2-1; 7 nucleotides match TRBD1. J was trimmed by 2 bases and V by 5 bases; bases with no gene match: 9. The germline V gene encodes CDR1 SGHAT and CDR2 FQNNGV. The CDR3 has 16 amino acids. CDR3 residues: CASSRDRATPYNEQFF. Written as DNA, the CDR3 is TGTGCCAGCAGCCGTGACAGGGCGACCCCCTACAATGAGCAGTTCTTC.

This clonotype was picked up many times. This chain uses TRBV7-9 with TRBJ1-2, with D possibly being TRBD1 (5 bases). Trimming shortened V by 7 bases and J by 3 bases, and 12 bases separated the two germline ends. Per germline, CDR1 SEHNR and CDR2 FQNEAQ (reference sequence). The CDR3 contains 13 residues. Here the CDR3 reads CASTGGSDYGYTF. CDR3 coding DNA: TGTGCCAGCACTGGGGGGTCGGACTATGGCTACACCTTC.

This clonotype was seen a handful of times. This chain connects TRBV27 to TRBJ1-1, with no clear D. This CDR3 is 13 amino acids long. CDR1 and CDR2 (germline): MNHEY, SMNVEV (reference sequence). The V gene lost 3 bases and the J gene lost 2 bases, with 7 bases spanning the gap. CDR3 in amino acids: CASSFVENTEAFF. The CDR3 DNA reads as TGTGCCAGCAGTTTTGTGGAAAACACTGAAGCTTTCTTT.